Listed here are 18 T cell receptor beta chains from one sample, sequenced in a study of beta chain features in type 1 diabetes. Reverse transcribing all isolated RNA meant expressed TCRB transcripts were sequenced. Measured with immunoSEQ multiplex PCR; TCRdb has only the in-frame clones, and not every one. The sample gives under 350,000 clones, 7% to 9% of which show up once; approximately 1% is in the top ten. The sample comprised central memory CD4+ T cells from blood. The receptors here all came from a woman aged 18-29 years in good health.

There are a few counts of this clone. The chain uses TRBV5-8 and TRBJ2-1, with TRBD1 matching over 8 bases. Germline V gene lookup returns CDR1 SGHTS and CDR2 YDEGEE. Trimming cost V 4 bases and J 0 bases; bases outside gene matches: 6. The CDR3 spans 16 residues. This CDR3 reads CASSPGQVSSYNEQFF. In nucleotides, the CDR3 is TGTGCCAGCAGCCCGGGACAGGTTAGCTCCTACAATGAGCAGTTCTTC.

The rearrangement uses TRBV5-4 and TRBJ2-1; possible D gene TRBD2, 6 bases. With 10 bases removed from V and 7 bases from J, the gap between germline ends came to 21 bases. This CDR3 region has 14 residues. Germline CDR1 reads SGHNT; CDR2 reads YYREEE (reference sequence). DNA for the CDR3: TGTGCCTCCCATAGGACGGGGGAGTTTAATGAGCAGTTCTTC. This translates into CASHRTGEFNEQFF. Based on the CDR3 plus reference TRBV5-4 and TRBJ2-1, the full variable domain is ETGVTQSPTHLIKTRGQQVTLRCSSQSGHNTVSWYQQALGQGPQFIFQYYREEENGRGNFPPRFSGLQFPNYSSELNVNALELDDSALYLCASHRTGEFNEQFFGPGTRLTVL.

This clone occurred a few times. The rearrangement joins TRBV9 to TRBJ2-5; perhaps TRBD2 as D (6 bases). The end of the DNA fits TRBJ2-7 better, so the J call may be wrong. The V gene's germline CDR1 is SGDLS and CDR2 YYNGEE. This CDR3 spans 15 amino acids. This CDR3 reads CASSVVGRLGDEQYF. CDR3 bases: TGTGCCAGCAGCGTAGTGGGGAGGTTAGGCGACGAGCAGTACTTC.

This clone has only a few counts. This chain connects TRBV7-9 to TRBJ1-1; no firm D call. CDR3 length equals 16 residues. V was shortened by 3 bases and J by 0 bases, with 14 bases between the two germline ends. Germline V CDR1 and CDR2: SEHNR, FQNEAQ (reference sequence). CDR3 sequence: CASSFGGVNMNTEAFF. Written as DNA, the CDR3 is TGTGCCAGCAGCTTCGGCGGGGTTAACATGAACACTGAAGCTTTCTTT.

V usage is TRBV9 and J usage is TRBJ2-1; TRBD2 matches 9 bases. V shed 4 bases and J 0 bases; nucleotides not matched to a gene: 11. The CDR3 runs to 18 residues. CDR1 SGDLS and CDR2 YYNGEE come from the germline V gene. The CDR3: CASSRTNSGGSSYNEQFF. In DNA form, the CDR3 reads TGTGCCAGCAGCAGGACCAATAGCGGGGGAAGCTCCTACAATGAGCAGTTCTTC.

The chain joins TRBV18 to TRBJ2-2; the match to TRBD1 covers 8 bases. J gave up 2 bases and V 4 bases, and 3 bases lay outside the gene matches. Germline V gives CDR1 KGHSH, CDR2 LQKENI. The length of the CDR3 is 15 residues. The CDR3 loop reads CASSLGQGNTGELFF. The CDR3, as DNA: TGTGCCAGCTCACTCGGACAGGGTAACACCGGGGAGCTGTTTTTT.

This clone was detected only a few times. The chain couples TRBV19 to TRBJ2-3, with 10 bases matching TRBD1. CDR1 is LNHDA and CDR2 is SQIVND in the germline V gene (reference sequence). J lost 1 base, V lost 6 bases, and 4 bases had no gene match. The CDR3 covers 15 residues. The CDR3 coding sequence is TGTGCCAGTAGCCCCGGGACAGGGGGCACAGATACGCAGTATTTT. Translated: CASSPGTGGTDTQYF.

The chain couples TRBV4-3 to TRBJ2-3; the match to TRBD1 covers 7 bases. The CDR3 contains 15 residues. Losses at the gene ends were 2 bases for V and 5 bases for J; bases not matched to a gene: 7. Germline assignment: CDR1 LGHNA and CDR2 YSLEER. CDR3 nucleotides: TGCGCCAGCAGCCAATCCGGGACAGAGTTAGATACGCAGTATTTT. This sequence encodes CASSQSGTELDTQYF.

The gene calls are TRBV6-5 and TRBJ2-7; TRBD2 might be the D (6 bases). The CDR3 length is 15 residues. V was clipped by 2 bases and J by 3 bases, with 14 bases between them. Germline loops: CDR1 MNHEY, CDR2 SVGAGI. The DNA of the CDR3 is TGTGCCAGCAGTTACGCTACGGGAGCCCACTACGAGCAGTACTTC. This translates into CASSYATGAHYEQYF.

This clone was picked up a small number of times. V and J are TRBV14 and TRBJ1-1; 9 bases map to TRBD1. There are 16 residues in the CDR3. CDR1 and CDR2 (germline): SGHDN, FVKESK. Trimming removed 4 bases from V and 1 base from J; junction bases left unmatched: 7. CDR3 nucleotide sequence: TGTGCCAGCAGCCTAACTACAGGGGGCCCGAACACTGAAGCTTTCTTT. Its translation: CASSLTTGGPNTEAFF.

This clone was seen a handful of times. The chain is built from TRBV7-3 and TRBJ2-7; D gene ambiguous. V lost 4 bases to trimming and J lost 4 bases, with 20 bases between them. This CDR3 contains 16 residues. Germline V CDR1 and CDR2: SGHTA, FQGTGA. In nucleotides, the CDR3 is TGTGCCAGCAGCTCCTTTTCTGGAGTACTTCAGTACGAGCAGTACTTC. Translating gives CASSSFSGVLQYEQYF.

The V call is TRBV13, the J call TRBJ2-1, with 9 bases matching TRBD1. V lost 4 bases to trimming and J lost 5 bases; unmatched junction nucleotides: 9. This CDR3 is built from 16 residues. The germline gives CDR1 PRHDT, CDR2 FYEKMQ (reference sequence). In DNA form, the CDR3 reads TGTGCCAGCAGCTCGCGCCCGGGACAGGGAAACAATGAGCAGTTCTTC. Its translation: CASSSRPGQGNNEQFF.

The V gene is TRBV11-3, the J gene TRBJ1-1; TRBD1 agrees at 9 bases. V lost 3 bases to trimming and J lost 6 bases; unmatched junction nucleotides: 5. In germline, CDR1 is SGHNT, CDR2 YENEEA. CDR3 length: 14 residues. CDR3 bases: TGTGCCAGCAGCTTGGGGACAGGGACGGCTGAAGCTTTCTTT. Translated, it gives CASSLGTGTAEAFF.

This clone has a handful of counts. The chain has TRBV28 and TRBJ2-2, with D possibly TRBD1 on 6 matching bases. This CDR3 has 13 amino acids. V was trimmed by 10 bases and J by 5 bases, leaving 14 bases between them. Germline values: CDR1 MDHEN, CDR2 SYDVKM. The CDR3 sequence is CATRIQGTGELFF. In nucleotides, the CDR3 is TGTGCCACCAGAATCCAGGGGACCGGGGAGCTGTTTTTT.

The CDR3 is CASSEKGGFVKNIQYF. Written as DNA, the CDR3 is TGTGCCAGCAGTGAAAAAGGAGGATTCGTCAAAAACATTCAGTACTTC. This chain joins TRBV6-1 and TRBJ2-4; the D gene is possibly TRBD2 (5 bases). CDR3 size: 16 residues. The ends were cut back, 2 bases at V and 3 bases at J, with 14 bases in the middle. Germline V CDR1 and CDR2: MNHNS, SASEGT.

This clone showed up many times. The genes are TRBV19 and TRBJ1-5, with 7 bases fitting TRBD1. CDR3 length: 16 residues. The V and J ends lost 5 bases and 2 bases, in that order; junction bases with no gene match: 9. Germline CDR1 LNHDA, CDR2 SQIVND (reference sequence). This CDR3 reads CASSARTGAGNQPQHF. Written as DNA, the CDR3 is TGTGCCAGTAGTGCCCGGACAGGCGCCGGCAATCAGCCCCAGCATTTT.

V is TRBV7-2 and J is TRBJ2-7; TRBD1 might be the D (6 bases). The length of the CDR3 is 14 residues. Trimming shortened V by 5 bases and J by 2 bases, and 13 bases separated the two germline ends. Germline values: CDR1 SGHTA, CDR2 FQGNSA. CDR3 in amino acids: CASSPDRIPYEQYF. As DNA, the CDR3 is TGTGCCAGCAGCCCGGACAGAATCCCCTACGAGCAGTACTTC.

This clone was seen a few times. J is TRBJ1-5 and V is TRBV19; D uncertain. V lost 4 bases, J lost 4 bases, and 11 bases lay in between. Germline loops: CDR1 LNHDA, CDR2 SQIVND (reference sequence). The CDR3 is made up of 14 amino acids. CDR3 sequence: CASSTERLNQPQHF. The CDR3 DNA follows: TGTGCCAGTAGTACCGAAAGGCTGAATCAGCCCCAGCATTTT.